The rows below give T cell receptor beta chains drawn from one sample of a study of graft-versus-host responses after intestinal transplantation. Clones were sequenced by immunoSEQ multiplex PCR, and TCRdb holds only the in-frame ones, with some missing. The sample holds under 150,000 clones; around nine tenths are singletons and the top ten take roughly 0.16%. Their antigens remain unidentified. Sequencing used unstimulated CD4+ T cells sorted from spleen or lymph node cells, obtained before intestinal transplant. The receptors here all came from a human donor who received an intestinal transplant. The CDR3 runs from the conserved cysteine through the conserved F or W. A D gene is named only where the DNA matches it firmly. Where a row states a size, it is once, few, many or the class of an expanded clone; other rows omit it.

size | J | V | D | DNA | CDR3
. | TRBJ2-1 | TRBV2 | TRBD2 | TGTGCCAGCAGTTCCCAGCGGGGGCCATACAATGAGCAGTTCTTC | CASSSQRGPYNEQFF
. | TRBJ1-2 | TRBV10-3 | TRBD1 | TGTGCCATCAGTGATCAGGGGGGACAGGGTCGCTATGGCTACACCTTC | CAISDQGGQGRYGYTF
. | TRBJ2-2 | TRBV5-1 | TRBD1 | TGCGCCAGCAGCCCGGGACAGTCCAACACCGGGGAGCTGTTTTTT | CASSPGQSNTGELFF
. | TRBJ1-2 | TRBV28 | . | TGTGCCAGCAGCCTTGACAGGTCCTATGGCTACACCTTC | CASSLDRSYGYTF
. | TRBJ1-4 | TRBV10-3 | . | TGTGCCATCAGTGAACCCGGGACCGAGAATGAAAAACTGTTTTTT | CAISEPGTENEKLFF
few | TRBJ1-2 | TRBV4-1 | . | TGCGCCAGCAGCCAAACTCCCAGGGGTCGCAACTATGGCTACACCTTC | CASSQTPRGRNYGYTF
. | TRBJ2-7 | TRBV2 | . | TGTGCCAGCAGAGGCCCCGGACACGCGAGAATTTACGAGCAGTACTTC | CASRGPGHARIYEQYF
. | TRBJ1-1 | TRBV11-1 | TRBD1 | TGTGCCAGCAGCTTAGCGAGCAGGGACAGGGCTGAAGCTTTCTTT | CASSLASRDRAEAFF
. | TRBJ2-3 | TRBV6-6 | . | TGTGCCAGCAGTTACCGGGGGTTAGAAAAGTATTTT | CASSYRGLEKYF
. | TRBJ1-3 | TRBV4-1 | . | TGCGCCAGCAGCCTTGGTGGGTCCGGGGAACCCAGCTCTGGAAACACCATATATTTT | CASSLGGSGEPSSGNTIYF
. | TRBJ2-6 | TRBV2 | . | TGTGCCAGTAGACAGAGCTCTGGGGCCAACGTCCTGACTTTC | CASRQSSGANVLTF
. | TRBJ1-1 | TRBV23-1 | . | TGCGCCGGCGACGGCACTGAAGCTTTCTTT | CAGDGTEAFF
. | TRBJ1-2 | TRBV7-9 | . | TGTGCCAGCAGCTTGGAGGAAAACTATGGCTACACCTTC | CASSLEENYGYTF
. | TRBJ1-3 | TRBV5-1 | TRBD1 | TGCGCCAGCAGCCCCGGGACAGGGGCTTTTTCTGGAAACACCATATATTTT | CASSPGTGAFSGNTIYF
. | TRBJ2-7 | TRBV5-4 | . | TGTGCCAGCAGCCCCACCCTAGGATACGAGCAGTACTTC | CASSPTLGYEQYF
. | TRBJ2-2 | TRBV11-2 | . | TGTGCCAGCAGCTTATTAAACACCGGGGAGCTGTTTTTT | CASSLLNTGELFF
once | TRBJ2-1 | TRBV11-3 | TRBD1 | TGTGCCAGCAGCTCACAGGGACAGGGGGGTCGTGAGCAGTTCTTC | CASSSQGQGGREQFF
. | TRBJ1-1 | TRBV7-9 | . | TGTGCCAGCGGAATCGCGGGACTCAACACTGAAGCTTTCTTT | CASGIAGLNTEAFF
. | TRBJ2-1 | TRBV7-8 | . | TGTGCCAGCAGCTTCTTCGAGATATCTAGGGATGAGCAGTTCTTC | CASSFFEISRDEQFF
once | TRBJ1-5 | TRBV19 | TRBD1 | TGTGCCAGTAGTTCCGACAGGGGCGGGGGCAATCAGCCCCAGCATTTT | CASSSDRGGGNQPQHF
. | TRBJ2-4 | TRBV7-2 | . | TGTGCCAGCAGCCAGGACAGTCTGGGAAACATTCAGTACTTC | CASSQDSLGNIQYF
. | TRBJ1-1 | TRBV5-8 | . | TGTGCCAGCAGCTTTTACAGATCGAACACTGAAGCTTTCTTT | CASSFYRSNTEAFF
. | TRBJ2-1 | TRBV5-8 | . | TGTGCCAGCAGCTTTCGGGACTCAAGGCCCTACAATGAGCAGTTCTTC | CASSFRDSRPYNEQFF
. | TRBJ1-1 | TRBV10-2 | . | TGCGCCAGCAGTGACAGGGTCCCGAACACTGAAGCTTTCTTT | CASSDRVPNTEAFF
. | TRBJ1-2 | TRBV27 | TRBD1 | TGTGCCAGCAGTTTTGGGACAGCTAACTATGGCTACACCTTC | CASSFGTANYGYTF
. | TRBJ2-7 | TRBV18 | TRBD1 | TGTGCCAGCTCACCACCATCGGGACAGGTGTACGAGCAGTACTTC | CASSPPSGQVYEQYF
. | TRBJ1-4 | TRBV5-6 | TRBD1 | TGTGCCAGCAGCCATCAAGGACAGGGTGAATTT | CASSHQGQGEF
. | TRBJ2-7 | TRBV5-1 | . | TGCGCCAGCAGCTTGAAAGGGAACGAGCAGTACTTC | CASSLKGNEQYF